These 2 T cell receptor beta chains were sequenced from one sample in a study of tumor and adjacent non-tumor tissue in lung cancer. No cell sorting was done before RNA was extracted from the tissue. Three rounds of nested PCR, following a modified ARM-PCR protocol, produced the TCRbeta library. TCRdb reprocessed the multiplex PCR reads with MiXCR, giving one entry per CDR3 protein. Altogether about 81,000 distinct CDR3 sequences are present, approximately 77% being singletons, with the ten largest covering approximately 9.5%. Sequenced: lung tumor tissue. These receptors came from a woman between 35 and 50 years old with non-small cell lung cancer.

With regard to this clonotype: A single base separates this from a much larger clone, so it may be a read error. The rearrangement joins TRBV7-9 to TRBJ1-4; a weak D match, TRBD1 (5 bases). The germline V gene encodes CDR1 SEHNR and CDR2 FQNEAQ (reference sequence). The CDR3 totals 15 residues. CDR3 nucleotides: TGTACCAGCAGCTTCAATCAGGGCTCGAGAGAAAAACTGTTTTTT. This gives the protein CTSSFNQGSREKLFF.

This clonotype was recorded many times. The J gene is TRBJ2-1, the V gene TRBV4-2, with D possibly matching TRBD1 (6 bases). CDR1 is LGHNA, CDR2 YNFKEQ, per germline. Deletions cut 3 bases from V and 6 bases from J, with 9 bases between. This CDR3 comprises 13 residues. CDR3 in amino acids: CASSQTGGNEQFF. In DNA form, the CDR3 reads TGTGCCAGCAGCCAGACAGGAGGCAATGAGCAGTTCTTC.